This T cell receptor beta chain was recorded in a study of blood T cells in healthy people across ages. The CDR3 has 15 amino acids. Germline V gene sequence: CDR1 ENHRY, CDR2 SYGVKD. V was clipped by 0 bases and J by 5 bases; unmatched bases: 5. This clonotype was counted a few times. The use of a sample-barcoded 5' primer and a J-beta primer mix characterized a second PCR of about 7 to 12 cycles. One entry per CDR3 protein, called by TCRdb with MiXCR from the 5' RACE reads. The profile shows 1.5 million to 1.9 million distinct CDR3 sequences, approximately 43% of them singletons. The J gene is TRBJ2-7, the V gene TRBV10-3; 9 bases are a match to TRBD2. The sequence was obtained from a woman between 18 and 30 years old in good health. Sequenced sample: blood. As DNA, the CDR3 is TGTGCCATCAGTGAGTCAGCGGGAGGAGTCAACGAGCAGTACTTC. The encoded protein is CAISESAGGVNEQYF.